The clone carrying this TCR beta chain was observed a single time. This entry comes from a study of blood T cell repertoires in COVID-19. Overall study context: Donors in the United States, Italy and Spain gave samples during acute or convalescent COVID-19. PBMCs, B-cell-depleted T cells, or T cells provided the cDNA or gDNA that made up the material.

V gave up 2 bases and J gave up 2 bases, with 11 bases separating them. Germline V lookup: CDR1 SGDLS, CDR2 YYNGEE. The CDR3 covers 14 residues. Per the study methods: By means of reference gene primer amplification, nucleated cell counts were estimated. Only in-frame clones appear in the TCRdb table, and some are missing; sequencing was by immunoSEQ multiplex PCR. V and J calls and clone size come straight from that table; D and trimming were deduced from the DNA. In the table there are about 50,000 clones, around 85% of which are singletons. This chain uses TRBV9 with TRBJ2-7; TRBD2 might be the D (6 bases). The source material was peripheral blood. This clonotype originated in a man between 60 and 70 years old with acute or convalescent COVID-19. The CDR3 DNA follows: TGTGCCAGCAGCGTCCGGGACTTGACCTACGAGCAGTACTTC. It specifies CASSVRDLTYEQYF.